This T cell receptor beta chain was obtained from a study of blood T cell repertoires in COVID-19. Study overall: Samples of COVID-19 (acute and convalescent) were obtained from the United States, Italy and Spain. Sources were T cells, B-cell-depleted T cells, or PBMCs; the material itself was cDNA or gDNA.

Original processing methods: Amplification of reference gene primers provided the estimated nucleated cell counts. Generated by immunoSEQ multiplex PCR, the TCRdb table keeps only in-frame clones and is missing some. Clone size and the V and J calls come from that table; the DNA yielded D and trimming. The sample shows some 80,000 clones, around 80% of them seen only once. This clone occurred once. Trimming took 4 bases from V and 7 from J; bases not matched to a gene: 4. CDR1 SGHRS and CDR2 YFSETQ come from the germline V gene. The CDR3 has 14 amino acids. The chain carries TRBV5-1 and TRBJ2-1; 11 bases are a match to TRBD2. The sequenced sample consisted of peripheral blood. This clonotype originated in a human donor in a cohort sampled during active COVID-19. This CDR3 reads CASSGGLAGNEQFF. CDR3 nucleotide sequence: TGCGCCAGCAGCGGCGGACTAGCGGGTAATGAGCAGTTCTTC.